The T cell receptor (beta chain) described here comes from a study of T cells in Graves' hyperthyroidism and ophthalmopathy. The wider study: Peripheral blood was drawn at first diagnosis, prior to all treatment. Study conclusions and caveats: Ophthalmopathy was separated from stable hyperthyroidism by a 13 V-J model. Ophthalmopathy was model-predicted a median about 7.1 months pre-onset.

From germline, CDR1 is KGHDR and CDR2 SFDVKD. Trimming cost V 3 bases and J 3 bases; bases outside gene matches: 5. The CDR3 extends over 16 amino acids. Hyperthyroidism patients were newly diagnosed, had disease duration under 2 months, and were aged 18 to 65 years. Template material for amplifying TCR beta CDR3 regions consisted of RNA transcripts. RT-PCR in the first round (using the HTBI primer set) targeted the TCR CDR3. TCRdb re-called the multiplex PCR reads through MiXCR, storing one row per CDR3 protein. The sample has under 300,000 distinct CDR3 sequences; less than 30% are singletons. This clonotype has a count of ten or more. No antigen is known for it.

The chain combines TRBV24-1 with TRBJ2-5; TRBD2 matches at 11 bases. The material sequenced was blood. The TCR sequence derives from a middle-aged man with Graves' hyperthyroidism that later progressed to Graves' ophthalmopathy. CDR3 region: CATSDGLAGGKETQYF. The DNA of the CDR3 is TGTGCCACCAGTGATGGGCTAGCGGGAGGCAAAGAGACCCAGTACTTC.